The rows below give T cell receptor beta chains drawn from one sample of a study of cytomegalovirus exposure and HLA in healthy donors. The protocol was immunoSEQ multiplex PCR, while the TCRdb copy is restricted to in-frame clones and leaves out a portion. In the table there are approximately 170,000 clones, roughly 87% of which are singletons. Specimen: PBMCs. These receptors all come from a middle-aged man in good health and CMV-seropositive. Both conserved end residues are part of each CDR3. The order of the fields is D gene, V gene, clone size, J gene, CDR3 protein, CDR3 DNA. The D gene is left open where the match is weak. Some rows mark clone size as missing; the rest say once, few, many or name a class of expanded clone.

d_gene: NA; v_gene: TRBV13; abundance: NA; j_gene: TRBJ1-6; CDR3aa: CASSANRQARPYNSPLHF; CDR3nt: TGTGCCAGCAGCGCAAACCGACAGGCCAGGCCTTATAATTCACCCCTCCACTTT
d_gene: NA; v_gene: TRBV5-1; abundance: NA; j_gene: TRBJ2-5; CDR3aa: CASSFSSETQYF; CDR3nt: TGCGCCAGCAGCTTTTCCTCGGAGACCCAGTACTTC
d_gene: TRBD2; v_gene: TRBV5-1; abundance: few; j_gene: TRBJ2-1; CDR3aa: CASSFGRLAGVVDYNEQFF; CDR3nt: TGCGCCAGCAGCTTTGGTAGACTAGCGGGCGTCGTTGACTACAATGAGCAGTTCTTC
d_gene: TRBD1; v_gene: TRBV7-3; abundance: NA; j_gene: TRBJ2-3; CDR3aa: CASSLTTGLGTDTQYF; CDR3nt: TGTGCCAGCAGCTTAACGACAGGGCTTGGCACAGATACGCAGTATTTT
d_gene: NA; v_gene: TRBV23-1; abundance: NA; j_gene: TRBJ1-2; CDR3aa: CASSRWRIEANSNYGYTF; CDR3nt: TGCGCCAGCAGTCGCTGGCGTATTGAGGCCAACTCTAACTATGGCTACACCTTC
d_gene: NA; v_gene: TRBV5-1; abundance: NA; j_gene: TRBJ1-1; CDR3aa: CASSPRGGNTEAFF; CDR3nt: TGCGCCAGCAGCCCGAGGGGGGGGAACACTGAAGCTTTCTTT
d_gene: NA; v_gene: TRBV9; abundance: NA; j_gene: TRBJ2-7; CDR3aa: CASSARAGPTYEQYF; CDR3nt: TGTGCCAGCAGCGCTCGGGCGGGGCCCACCTACGAGCAGTACTTC
d_gene: NA; v_gene: TRBV7-2; abundance: NA; j_gene: TRBJ1-2; CDR3aa: CASSLEAGRTNYGYTF; CDR3nt: TGTGCCAGCAGCCTAGAGGCGGGCAGGACTAACTATGGCTACACCTTC
d_gene: NA; v_gene: TRBV9; abundance: few; j_gene: TRBJ2-7; CDR3aa: CASSVASGNEQYF; CDR3nt: TGTGCCAGCAGCGTAGCGTCAGGTAACGAGCAGTACTTC
d_gene: NA; v_gene: TRBV7-8; abundance: few; j_gene: TRBJ2-7; CDR3aa: CASSLTGIAYEQYF; CDR3nt: TGTGCCAGCAGCCTTACAGGAATAGCCTACGAGCAGTACTTC
d_gene: TRBD1; v_gene: TRBV5-1; abundance: NA; j_gene: TRBJ2-2; CDR3aa: CASRLTGGLAGELFF; CDR3nt: TGCGCCAGCAGGTTGACAGGGGGCTTGGCCGGGGAGCTGTTTTTT
d_gene: TRBD2; v_gene: TRBV5-1; abundance: few; j_gene: TRBJ2-3; CDR3aa: CASSLLASSTDTQYF; CDR3nt: TGCGCCAGCAGCTTACTAGCGTCTAGCACAGATACGCAGTATTTT
d_gene: TRBD2; v_gene: TRBV9; abundance: NA; j_gene: TRBJ2-7; CDR3aa: CASSVGHSGGNYEQYF; CDR3nt: TGTGCCAGCAGCGTAGGTCATAGCGGGGGTAACTACGAGCAGTACTTC
d_gene: TRBD1; v_gene: TRBV6-5; abundance: NA; j_gene: TRBJ1-1; CDR3aa: CASSYTGTAEAFF; CDR3nt: TGTGCCAGCAGTTACACAGGGACAGCCGAAGCTTTCTTT
d_gene: NA; v_gene: TRBV4-2; abundance: NA; j_gene: TRBJ1-5; CDR3aa: CASSQGGQQPQHF; CDR3nt: TGTGCCAGCAGCCAAGGGGGGCAGCAGCCCCAGCATTTT
d_gene: TRBD1; v_gene: TRBV5-4; abundance: NA; j_gene: TRBJ1-1; CDR3aa: CASSLGGTGGLNIEAFF; CDR3nt: TGTGCCAGCAGCTTGGGAGGGACAGGGGGCCTCAACATCGAAGCTTTCTTT
d_gene: TRBD1; v_gene: TRBV5-1; abundance: NA; j_gene: TRBJ2-2; CDR3aa: CASSTRTGGRGTGELFF; CDR3nt: TGCGCCAGCAGCACCCGGACAGGGGGGAGAGGGACCGGGGAGCTGTTTTTT
d_gene: TRBD2; v_gene: TRBV2; abundance: NA; j_gene: TRBJ2-7; CDR3aa: CASSDPGGINEQYF; CDR3nt: TGTGCCAGCAGTGACCCCGGGGGGATCAACGAGCAGTACTTC
d_gene: TRBD1; v_gene: TRBV7-9; abundance: NA; j_gene: TRBJ2-7; CDR3aa: CASAGTESSYEQYF; CDR3nt: TGTGCCAGCGCCGGGACAGAAAGCTCCTACGAGCAGTACTTC
d_gene: TRBD2; v_gene: TRBV13; abundance: NA; j_gene: TRBJ2-3; CDR3aa: CASSRSGGARRDTQYF; CDR3nt: TGTGCCAGCAGCCGTAGCGGGGGGGCCAGGAGAGATACGCAGTATTTT
d_gene: TRBD1; v_gene: TRBV6-5; abundance: NA; j_gene: TRBJ2-7; CDR3aa: CASSYRTGGAKEQYF; CDR3nt: TGTGCCAGCAGTTATCGTACAGGGGGCGCGAAGGAGCAGTACTTC
d_gene: TRBD1; v_gene: TRBV7-9; abundance: NA; j_gene: TRBJ1-6; CDR3aa: CASSPWTGQDSPLHF; CDR3nt: TGTGCCAGCAGCCCTTGGACAGGGCAGGATTCACCCCTCCACTTT
d_gene: TRBD1; v_gene: TRBV27; abundance: NA; j_gene: TRBJ2-1; CDR3aa: CASTHRGFSGYNEQFF; CDR3nt: TGTGCCAGCACCCACAGGGGGTTTAGCGGCTACAATGAGCAGTTCTTC
d_gene: NA; v_gene: TRBV11-2; abundance: NA; j_gene: TRBJ2-1; CDR3aa: CASSPTLQYNEQFF; CDR3nt: TGTGCCAGCAGCCCGACACTCCAATACAATGAGCAGTTCTTC
d_gene: TRBD2; v_gene: TRBV5-6; abundance: NA; j_gene: TRBJ2-3; CDR3aa: CASSPGSLAGGDTQYF; CDR3nt: TGTGCCAGCAGCCCGGGTTCCCTAGCGGGGGGCGATACGCAGTATTTT
d_gene: NA; v_gene: TRBV11-2; abundance: NA; j_gene: TRBJ2-1; CDR3aa: CASSLDGDEQFF; CDR3nt: TGTGCCAGCAGCTTAGACGGGGATGAGCAGTTCTTC
d_gene: TRBD1; v_gene: TRBV10-3; abundance: few; j_gene: TRBJ2-7; CDR3aa: CAISEGQGNDEQYF; CDR3nt: TGTGCCATCAGTGAGGGACAGGGAAACGACGAGCAGTACTTC
d_gene: NA; v_gene: TRBV2; abundance: NA; j_gene: TRBJ2-7; CDR3aa: CASRAASSYEQYF; CDR3nt: TGTGCCAGCAGGGCGGCTAGCTCCTACGAGCAGTACTTC
d_gene: TRBD1; v_gene: TRBV7-9; abundance: NA; j_gene: TRBJ1-1; CDR3aa: CASSPTSQGGLNTEAFF; CDR3nt: TGTGCCAGCAGCCCTACGTCGCAGGGGGGCCTGAACACTGAAGCTTTCTTT
d_gene: NA; v_gene: TRBV7-9; abundance: NA; j_gene: TRBJ2-7; CDR3aa: CASSLDGDGGEQYF; CDR3nt: TGTGCCAGCAGCTTAGATGGAGACGGCGGCGAGCAGTACTTC
d_gene: NA; v_gene: TRBV18; abundance: few; j_gene: TRBJ1-3; CDR3aa: CASSPVLRGNTIYF; CDR3nt: TGTGCCAGCTCACCAGTTCTCCGTGGAAACACCATATATTTT
d_gene: NA; v_gene: TRBV14; abundance: NA; j_gene: TRBJ2-7; CDR3aa: CASSQVYREQYF; CDR3nt: TGTGCCAGCAGCCAAGTGTACCGGGAGCAGTACTTC